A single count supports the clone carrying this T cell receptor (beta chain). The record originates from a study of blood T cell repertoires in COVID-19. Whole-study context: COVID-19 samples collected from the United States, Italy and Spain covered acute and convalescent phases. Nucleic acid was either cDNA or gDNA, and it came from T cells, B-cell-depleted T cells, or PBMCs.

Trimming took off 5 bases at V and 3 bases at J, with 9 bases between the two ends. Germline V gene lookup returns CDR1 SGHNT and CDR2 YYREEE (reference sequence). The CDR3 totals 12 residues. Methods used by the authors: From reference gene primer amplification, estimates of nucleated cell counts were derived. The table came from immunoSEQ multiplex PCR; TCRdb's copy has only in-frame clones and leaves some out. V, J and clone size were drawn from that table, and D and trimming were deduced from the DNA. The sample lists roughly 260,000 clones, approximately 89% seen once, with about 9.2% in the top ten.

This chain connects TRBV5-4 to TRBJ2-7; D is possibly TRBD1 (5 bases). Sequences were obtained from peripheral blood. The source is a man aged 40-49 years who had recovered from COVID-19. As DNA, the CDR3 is TGTGCCAGCAGTGCCCAGGGCTACGAGCAGTACTTC. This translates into CASSAQGYEQYF.